This T cell receptor (beta chain) was retrieved from a study of T cell responses to AZD1222 COVID-19 vaccine. This table comes from immunoSEQ multiplex PCR, and its TCRdb copy is limited to in-frame clones, with some not included. The sample contains 150,000 to 200,000 clones, 85% to 95% of which appear only once. Regarding the study as a whole: Seropositivity was recorded at baseline in only 6 or 7 AZD1222 recipients.

The germline V gene has CDR1 MNHNS and CDR2 SASEGT. This CDR3 comprises 14 residues. Trimming stripped 2 bases from V and 8 bases from J, with 12 bases between. This clone showed up just a few times. Its cognate antigen is unknown. Other DNA variants within this sample encode the same CDR3. The chain has TRBV6-1 and TRBJ1-4, with D hard to call. Source: peripheral blood, taken on day 0 of AZD1222 vaccination. The sequence derives from an adult in good health. The CDR3 sequence: CASSEKGLGEKLFF. The CDR3 DNA sequence: TGTGCCAGCAGTGAAAAGGGTTTGGGGGAAAAACTGTTTTTT.